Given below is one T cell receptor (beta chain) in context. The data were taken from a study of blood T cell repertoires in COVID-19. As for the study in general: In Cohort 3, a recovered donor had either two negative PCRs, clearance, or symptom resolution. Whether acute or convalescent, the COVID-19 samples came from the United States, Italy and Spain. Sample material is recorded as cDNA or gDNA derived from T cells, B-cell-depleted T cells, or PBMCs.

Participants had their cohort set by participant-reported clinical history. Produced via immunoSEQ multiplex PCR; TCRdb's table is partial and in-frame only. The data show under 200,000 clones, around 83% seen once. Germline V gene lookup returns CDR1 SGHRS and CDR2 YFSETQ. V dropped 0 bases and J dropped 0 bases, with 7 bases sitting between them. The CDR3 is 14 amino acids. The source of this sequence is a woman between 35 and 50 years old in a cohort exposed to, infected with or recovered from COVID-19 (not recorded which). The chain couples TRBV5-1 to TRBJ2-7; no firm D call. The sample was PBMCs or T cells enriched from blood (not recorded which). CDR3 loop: CASSLVLSSYEQYF. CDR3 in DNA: TGCGCCAGCAGCTTGGTTCTGAGCTCCTACGAGCAGTACTTC.